The clone carrying this T cell receptor (beta chain) appeared many times. Its antigen is not known. Read data end 3 residues before the CDR3 end; the end is taken from the germline J gene. CVID subjects had received replacement immunoglobulin for at least one year. Blood came from CVID subjects not ill and not taking immunomodulatory or immunosuppressive medication. This sample is drawn from a study of T cell clonality in common variable immunodeficiency. General observations from the study: Reportedly, TCR beta sequences from common variable immunodeficiency showed fewer deletions and N-nucleotide insertions.

TCRdb keeps only in-frame clones here, not all; method: immunoSEQ multiplex PCR. This sample carries roughly 32,000 clones and no singletons, and about 29% goes to the top ten. In germline, CDR1 is LNHDA, CDR2 SQIVND (reference sequence). There are 12 residues in the CDR3. The clonotype was recovered from a human donor with common variable immunodeficiency. This sequence joins TRBV19 and TRBJ1-2; TRBD1 is a possible D gene (5 bases). Sequenced input: peripheral blood mononuclear cells. Here the CDR3 reads CASSIGGSGYTF. Incomplete CDR3 DNA: TGTGCCAGTAGTATAGGGGGCTCCGGC.